What follows is one T cell receptor (beta chain) and its context. This sample is drawn from a study of patients and donors after allogeneic stem cell transplantation. Germline values: CDR1 SQVTM, CDR2 ANQGSEA. V lost 3 bases and J 0 bases, leaving 16 bases between the germline ends. This CDR3 has 16 amino acids. MiXCR was run by TCRdb on the RT-PCR reads, yielding one entry per CDR3 protein. The data contain about 160,000 distinct CDR3 sequences, approximately 24% of them singletons. Sequencing was done on a sample of blood, either unsorted or a sorted T cell fraction (not recorded which). V gene TRBV29-1 combines with J gene TRBJ2-3; possibly TRBD2 for D (5 bases). The TCR sequence derives from a human donor who was either an allogeneic HSCT recipient or a stem cell or donor lymphocyte infusion donor (not recorded which). It is not recorded whose cells these are; they may come from a transplant donor. The CDR3 coding sequence is TGCAGCGTTGATGGTCTAGCAGACGCTAGCACAGATACGCAGTATTTT. Its translation is CSVDGLADASTDTQYF.